These T cell receptor beta chains were read from a single sample in a study of T cell responses to AZD1222 COVID-19 vaccine. Sequenced by immunoSEQ multiplex PCR; TCRdb stores in-frame clones only, minus some. The sample has some 190,000 clones; about 93% are singletons. The input for sequencing was peripheral blood, taken 28 days after the second AZD1222 dose. The receptors derive from an adult who received the AZD1222 COVID-19 vaccine. CDR3s include the opening cysteine and the closing phenylalanine or tryptophan. D genes are given only for firm matches. Part of the rows lack a size; the others show once, few, many or a class for expanded clones.

d_gene: TRBD1; j_gene: TRBJ1-4; abundance: NA; v_gene: TRBV5-1; CDR3nt: TGCGCCAGCAGCTCCACAGGGGATTCTAGCGAAAAACTGTTTTTT; CDR3aa: CASSSTGDSSEKLFF
d_gene: NA; j_gene: TRBJ1-2; abundance: NA; v_gene: TRBV6-5; CDR3nt: TGTGCCAGCAGTTACTCCCGGGCAGGGGCGGACTATGGCTACACCTTC; CDR3aa: CASSYSRAGADYGYTF
d_gene: NA; j_gene: TRBJ2-3; abundance: NA; v_gene: TRBV5-4; CDR3nt: TGTGCCAGCAGCTCGGGACTCCCTGGGGATACGCAGTATTTT; CDR3aa: CASSSGLPGDTQYF
d_gene: TRBD1; j_gene: TRBJ1-1; abundance: NA; v_gene: TRBV2; CDR3nt: TGTGCCAGCAGCCGGGGGTTTCCGTTGGACAGGGGAGTGAATTTAGACACTGAAGCTTTCTTT; CDR3aa: CASSRGFPLDRGVNLDTEAFF
d_gene: TRBD1; j_gene: TRBJ1-2; abundance: NA; v_gene: TRBV7-8; CDR3nt: TGTGCCAGCAGCCCCGACAGGGGGCACGGCTACACCTTC; CDR3aa: CASSPDRGHGYTF
d_gene: TRBD1; j_gene: TRBJ1-6; abundance: NA; v_gene: TRBV3-1/TRBV3-2; CDR3nt: TGTGCCAGCAGCCCCGGGACAGGGGTCTGGTCACCCCTCCACTTT; CDR3aa: CASSPGTGVWSPLHF
d_gene: NA; j_gene: TRBJ1-1; abundance: once; v_gene: TRBV6-5; CDR3nt: TGTGCCAGCAGTTACTCGGTCACAACCGAAGCTTTCTTT; CDR3aa: CASSYSVTTEAFF
d_gene: NA; j_gene: TRBJ1-6; abundance: NA; v_gene: TRBV6-6; CDR3nt: TGTGCCAGCATCCCCAGGGAGGGCTCCTATAATTCACCCCTCCACTTT; CDR3aa: CASIPREGSYNSPLHF
d_gene: NA; j_gene: TRBJ2-2; abundance: NA; v_gene: TRBV27; CDR3nt: TGTGCCAGCAATTTAACACCGAACACCGGGGAGCTGTTTTTT; CDR3aa: CASNLTPNTGELFF
d_gene: NA; j_gene: TRBJ1-3; abundance: NA; v_gene: TRBV5-5; CDR3nt: TGTGCCAGCAGCTTGGGGACGGTAATACTTGGAAACACCATATATTTT; CDR3aa: CASSLGTVILGNTIYF
d_gene: NA; j_gene: TRBJ2-5; abundance: NA; v_gene: TRBV27; CDR3nt: TGTGCCAGCAAACCTAGACCAGGGACGGAGACCCAGTACTTC; CDR3aa: CASKPRPGTETQYF
d_gene: NA; j_gene: TRBJ1-1; abundance: NA; v_gene: TRBV7-8; CDR3nt: TGTGCCAGCAGCTTAGCCGCGAACACTGAAGCTTTCTTT; CDR3aa: CASSLAANTEAFF
d_gene: NA; j_gene: TRBJ2-3; abundance: NA; v_gene: TRBV6-4; CDR3nt: TGTGCCAGCAGTGACAGGCCCGGGTTCCAGGATACGCAGTATTTT; CDR3aa: CASSDRPGFQDTQYF
d_gene: NA; j_gene: TRBJ1-5; abundance: NA; v_gene: TRBV19; CDR3nt: TGTGCCAGTAAGGCTCAGCCCCAGCATTTT; CDR3aa: CASKAQPQHF
d_gene: NA; j_gene: TRBJ1-3; abundance: NA; v_gene: TRBV21-1; CDR3nt: TGTGCCAGCAGCAGGACAGGGGGACACTCTGGAAACACCATATATTTT; CDR3aa: CASSRTGGHSGNTIYF
d_gene: NA; j_gene: TRBJ2-2; abundance: NA; v_gene: TRBV5-6; CDR3nt: TGTGCCAGCAGCCGGGACCTTGGGGGTGCCGGGGAGCTGTTTTTT; CDR3aa: CASSRDLGGAGELFF
d_gene: NA; j_gene: TRBJ2-5; abundance: NA; v_gene: TRBV6-6; CDR3nt: TGTGCCAGCAGTTACTCACCGGGGACCCAGTACTTC; CDR3aa: CASSYSPGTQYF
d_gene: TRBD1; j_gene: TRBJ1-1; abundance: NA; v_gene: TRBV18; CDR3nt: TGTGCCAGCTCAGGTAGGACAGGGGCGAACACTGAAGCTTTCTTT; CDR3aa: CASSGRTGANTEAFF
d_gene: NA; j_gene: TRBJ2-2; abundance: NA; v_gene: TRBV7-8; CDR3nt: TGTGCCAGCAGCCAAGCCGGGACGGCGAACACCGGGGAGCTGTTTTTT; CDR3aa: CASSQAGTANTGELFF
d_gene: TRBD2; j_gene: TRBJ2-2; abundance: NA; v_gene: TRBV7-7; CDR3nt: TGTGCCAGCAGCTCCGGGACTACCGGGCCCGGGGAGCTGTTTTTT; CDR3aa: CASSSGTTGPGELFF
d_gene: NA; j_gene: TRBJ1-4; abundance: NA; v_gene: TRBV5-4; CDR3nt: TGTGCCAGCAGCTTGGATAGGGAAGGGCTTGGAGAAAAACTGTTTTTT; CDR3aa: CASSLDREGLGEKLFF
d_gene: NA; j_gene: TRBJ2-3; abundance: NA; v_gene: TRBV10-1; CDR3nt: TGCGCCAGCAGTGAGGGAGAGGTGACAGATACGCAGTATTTT; CDR3aa: CASSEGEVTDTQYF
d_gene: NA; j_gene: TRBJ1-2; abundance: NA; v_gene: TRBV28; CDR3nt: TGTGCCAGCAGTTTATGGGGTCAGCATTGGGGCTACACCTTC; CDR3aa: CASSLWGQHWGYTF
d_gene: TRBD1; j_gene: TRBJ1-1; abundance: NA; v_gene: TRBV6-6; CDR3nt: TGTGCCAGCAGGCCCGGGACAGGGTACATGAACACTGAAGCTTTCTTT; CDR3aa: CASRPGTGYMNTEAFF
d_gene: NA; j_gene: TRBJ1-4; abundance: few; v_gene: TRBV2; CDR3nt: TGTGCCAGCGCGGCTGAAACTAATGAAAAACTGTTTTTT; CDR3aa: CASAAETNEKLFF
d_gene: NA; j_gene: TRBJ1-1; abundance: once; v_gene: TRBV12-3/TRBV12-4; CDR3nt: TGTGCCAGCAGTGTCCAGGTGAACACTGAAGCTTTCTTT; CDR3aa: CASSVQVNTEAFF
d_gene: NA; j_gene: TRBJ2-5; abundance: NA; v_gene: TRBV15; CDR3nt: TGTGCCACCAGCAGAGAGGCGGGGACCCTCAGAGAGACCCAGTACTTC; CDR3aa: CATSREAGTLRETQYF
d_gene: NA; j_gene: TRBJ2-3; abundance: NA; v_gene: TRBV7-2; CDR3nt: TGTGCCAGCAGCTTAGCGGGGGGGCCTAGCACAGATACGCAGTATTTT; CDR3aa: CASSLAGGPSTDTQYF
d_gene: TRBD2; j_gene: TRBJ2-1; abundance: NA; v_gene: TRBV25-1; CDR3nt: TGTGCCAGCAGTGAATTTGCTAGCGGGAGACAGTTCTTC; CDR3aa: CASSEFASGRQFF
d_gene: NA; j_gene: TRBJ1-3; abundance: NA; v_gene: TRBV12-3/TRBV12-4; CDR3nt: TGTGCCAGCAGTCCACAGGGAAACACCATATATTTT; CDR3aa: CASSPQGNTIYF
d_gene: NA; j_gene: TRBJ2-4; abundance: NA; v_gene: TRBV21-1; CDR3nt: TGTGCCAGCAGTGGGGGGGACAGGGAAGTCAAAAACATTCAGTACTTC; CDR3aa: CASSGGDREVKNIQYF
d_gene: TRBD1; j_gene: TRBJ1-3; abundance: NA; v_gene: TRBV6-5; CDR3nt: TGTGCCAGCAGTCAGGACAGGGGACGAGGAAACACCATATATTTT; CDR3aa: CASSQDRGRGNTIYF
d_gene: NA; j_gene: TRBJ2-7; abundance: few; v_gene: TRBV7-9; CDR3nt: TGTGCCAGCAGCGCCCCGGGCGAGCAGTACTTC; CDR3aa: CASSAPGEQYF
d_gene: TRBD1; j_gene: TRBJ2-2; abundance: NA; v_gene: TRBV7-9; CDR3nt: TGTGCCAGCAGCTTGAGGACAGGAGCCATGGGCCCTCCGGCCGGGGAGCTGTTTTTT; CDR3aa: CASSLRTGAMGPPAGELFF
d_gene: TRBD1; j_gene: TRBJ1-4; abundance: NA; v_gene: TRBV28; CDR3nt: TGTGCCAGCAGTACTCCGGGACAGGCTAATGAAAAACTGTTTTTT; CDR3aa: CASSTPGQANEKLFF
d_gene: NA; j_gene: TRBJ2-1; abundance: NA; v_gene: TRBV11-2; CDR3nt: TGTGCCAGCAGCTTAGACGCTAGACCGGGGGTCGATGAGCAGTTCTTC; CDR3aa: CASSLDARPGVDEQFF
d_gene: NA; j_gene: TRBJ1-6; abundance: NA; v_gene: TRBV5-6; CDR3nt: TGTGCCAGCAGCTTGGGTCAGGGCAATAATTCACCCCTCCACTTT; CDR3aa: CASSLGQGNNSPLHF
d_gene: NA; j_gene: TRBJ1-5; abundance: NA; v_gene: TRBV28; CDR3nt: TGTGCCAGCAGCCCGGACAGTTACAATCAGCCCCAGCATTTT; CDR3aa: CASSPDSYNQPQHF
d_gene: NA; j_gene: TRBJ1-5; abundance: NA; v_gene: TRBV7-2; CDR3nt: TGTGCCAGCAGCTTAGGTTCGACATTCGATAGCAATCAGCCCCAGCATTTT; CDR3aa: CASSLGSTFDSNQPQHF